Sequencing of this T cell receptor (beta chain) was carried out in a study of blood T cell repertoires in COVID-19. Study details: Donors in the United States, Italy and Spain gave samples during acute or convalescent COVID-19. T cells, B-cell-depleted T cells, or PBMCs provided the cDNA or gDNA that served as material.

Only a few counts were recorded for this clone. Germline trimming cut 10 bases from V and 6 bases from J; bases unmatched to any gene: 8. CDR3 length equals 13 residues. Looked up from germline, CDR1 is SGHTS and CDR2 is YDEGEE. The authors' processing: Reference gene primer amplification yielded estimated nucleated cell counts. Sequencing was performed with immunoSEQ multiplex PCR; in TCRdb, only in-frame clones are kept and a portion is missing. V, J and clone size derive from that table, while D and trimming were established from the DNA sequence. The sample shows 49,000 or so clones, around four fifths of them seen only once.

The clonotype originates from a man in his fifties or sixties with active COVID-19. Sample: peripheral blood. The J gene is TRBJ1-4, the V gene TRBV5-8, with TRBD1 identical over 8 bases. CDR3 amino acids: CACQDRVDEKLFF. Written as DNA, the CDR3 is TGTGCCTGCCAGGACAGGGTAGATGAAAAACTGTTTTTT.